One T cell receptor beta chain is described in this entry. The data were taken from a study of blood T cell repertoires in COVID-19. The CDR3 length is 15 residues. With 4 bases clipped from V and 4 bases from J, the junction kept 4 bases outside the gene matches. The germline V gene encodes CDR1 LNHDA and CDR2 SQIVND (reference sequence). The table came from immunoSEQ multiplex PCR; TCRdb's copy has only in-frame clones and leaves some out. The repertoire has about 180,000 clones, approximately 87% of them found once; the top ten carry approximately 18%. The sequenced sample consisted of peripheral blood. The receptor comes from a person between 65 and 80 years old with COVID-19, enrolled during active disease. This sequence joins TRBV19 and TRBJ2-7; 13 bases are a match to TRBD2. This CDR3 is CASSRRTSGGYEQYF. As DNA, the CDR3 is TGTGCCAGTAGTAGGCGGACTAGCGGGGGATACGAGCAGTACTTC.